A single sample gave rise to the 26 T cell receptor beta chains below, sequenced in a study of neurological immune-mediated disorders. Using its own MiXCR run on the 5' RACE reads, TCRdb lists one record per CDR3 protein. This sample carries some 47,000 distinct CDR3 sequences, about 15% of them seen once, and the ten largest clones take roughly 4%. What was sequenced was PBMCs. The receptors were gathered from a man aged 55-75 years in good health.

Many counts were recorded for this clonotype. CDR3 DNA: TGTGCCAGCAGCTTGGAGGCAACTAATGAAAAACTGTTTTTT. Protein: CASSLEATNEKLFF. The gene calls are TRBV7-8 and TRBJ1-4; no firm D call. CDR1 SGHVS and CDR2 FQNEAQ come from the germline V gene. The CDR3 has 14 amino acids. Trimming removed 3 bases from V and 0 bases from J, with 5 bases in between.

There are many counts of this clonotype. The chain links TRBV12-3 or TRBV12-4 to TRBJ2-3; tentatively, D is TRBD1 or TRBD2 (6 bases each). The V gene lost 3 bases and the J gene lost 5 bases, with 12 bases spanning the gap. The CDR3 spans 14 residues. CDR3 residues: CASSFTGGEDTQYF. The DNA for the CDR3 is TGTGCCAGCAGTTTTACCGGGGGCGAAGATACGCAGTATTTT.

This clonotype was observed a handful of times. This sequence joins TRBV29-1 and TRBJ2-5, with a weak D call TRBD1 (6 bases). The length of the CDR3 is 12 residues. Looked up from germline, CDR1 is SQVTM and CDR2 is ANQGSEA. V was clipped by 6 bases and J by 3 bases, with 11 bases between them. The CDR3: CSVTGIEETQYF. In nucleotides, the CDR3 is TGCAGCGTAACAGGGATAGAAGAGACCCAGTACTTC.

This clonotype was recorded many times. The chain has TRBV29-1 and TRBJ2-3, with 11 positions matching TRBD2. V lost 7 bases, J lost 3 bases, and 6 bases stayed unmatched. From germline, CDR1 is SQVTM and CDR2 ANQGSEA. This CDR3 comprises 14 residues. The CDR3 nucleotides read TGCAGCGCCCCGGGACTAGCGGAGACAGATACGCAGTATTTT. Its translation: CSAPGLAETDTQYF.

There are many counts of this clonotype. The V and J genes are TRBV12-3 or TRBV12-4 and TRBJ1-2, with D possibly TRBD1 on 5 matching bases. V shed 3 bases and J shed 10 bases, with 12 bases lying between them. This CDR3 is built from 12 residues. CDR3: CASSLGESDYTF. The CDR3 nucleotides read TGTGCCAGCAGTTTGGGGGAAAGTGACTACACCTTC.

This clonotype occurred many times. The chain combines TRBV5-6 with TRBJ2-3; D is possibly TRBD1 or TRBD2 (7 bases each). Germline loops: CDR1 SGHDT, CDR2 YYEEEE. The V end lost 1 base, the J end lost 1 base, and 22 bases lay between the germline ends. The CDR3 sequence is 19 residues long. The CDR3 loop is CASSLRRWGPGGGTDTQYF. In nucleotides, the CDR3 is TGTGCCAGCAGCTTGAGGCGTTGGGGCCCAGGGGGGGGCACAGATACGCAGTATTTT.

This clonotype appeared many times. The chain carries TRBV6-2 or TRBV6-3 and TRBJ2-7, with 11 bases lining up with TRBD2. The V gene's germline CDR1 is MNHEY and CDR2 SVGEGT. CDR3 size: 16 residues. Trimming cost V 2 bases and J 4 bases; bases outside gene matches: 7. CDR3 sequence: CASSYTVTSGSYEQYF. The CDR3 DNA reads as TGTGCCAGCAGTTACACCGTAACTAGCGGGAGTTACGAGCAGTACTTC.

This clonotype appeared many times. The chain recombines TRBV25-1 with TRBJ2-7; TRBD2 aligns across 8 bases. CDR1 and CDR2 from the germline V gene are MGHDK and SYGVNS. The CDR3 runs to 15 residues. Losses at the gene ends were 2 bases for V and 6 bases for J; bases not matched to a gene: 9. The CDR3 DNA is TGTGCCAGCAGTGAAAGGACAGCGGGAGACCTCGAGCAGTACTTC. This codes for CASSERTAGDLEQYF.

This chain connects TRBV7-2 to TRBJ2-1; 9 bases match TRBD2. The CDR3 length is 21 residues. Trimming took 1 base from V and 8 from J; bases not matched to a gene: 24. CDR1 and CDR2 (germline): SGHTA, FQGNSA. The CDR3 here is CASSLEKGQFFGLAGNDEQFF. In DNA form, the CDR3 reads TGTGCCAGCAGCTTAGAGAAGGGACAGTTCTTCGGTCTAGCGGGGAATGATGAGCAGTTCTTC.

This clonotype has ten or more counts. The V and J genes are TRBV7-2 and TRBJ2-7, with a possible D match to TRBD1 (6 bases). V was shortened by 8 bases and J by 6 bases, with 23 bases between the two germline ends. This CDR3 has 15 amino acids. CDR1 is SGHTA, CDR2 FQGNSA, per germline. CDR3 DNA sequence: TGTGCCAGCGGAGACAGGTCCCTTTTACTTTTCGAGCAGTACTTC. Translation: CASGDRSLLLFEQYF.

The CDR3 region is CSAKAGASTDTQYF. The DNA for the CDR3 is TGCAGTGCAAAAGCGGGGGCCAGCACAGATACGCAGTATTTT. V usage is TRBV20-1 and J usage is TRBJ2-3; 8 bases agree with TRBD2. The CDR3 extends over 14 amino acids. V was clipped by 6 bases and J by 0 bases; unmatched bases: 5. Germline CDR1 reads DFQATT; CDR2 reads SNEGSKA (reference sequence).

In DNA, the CDR3 is TGTGCCACCAGTGACCCGGGACTAGCAGGGCTCGGGGAGCTGTTTTTT. Its protein product is CATSDPGLAGLGELFF. The chain joins TRBV24-1 to TRBJ2-2, with TRBD2 matching 9 bases. The J segment lost 7 bases and the V segment lost 4 bases, leaving 9 bases of the junction unmatched. The CDR3 spans 16 residues. The V gene's germline CDR1 is KGHDR and CDR2 SFDVKD.

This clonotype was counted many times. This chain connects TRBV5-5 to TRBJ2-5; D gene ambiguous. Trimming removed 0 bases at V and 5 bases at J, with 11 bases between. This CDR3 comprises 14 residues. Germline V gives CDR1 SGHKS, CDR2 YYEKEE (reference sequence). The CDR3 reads CASSLAGVGETQYF. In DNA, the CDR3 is TGTGCCAGCAGCTTGGCTGGGGTAGGGGAGACCCAGTACTTC.

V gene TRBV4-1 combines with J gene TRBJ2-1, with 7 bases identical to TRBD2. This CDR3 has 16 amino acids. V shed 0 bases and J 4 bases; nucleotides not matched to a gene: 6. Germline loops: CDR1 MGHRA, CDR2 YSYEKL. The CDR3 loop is CASSQEPAGTYNEQFF. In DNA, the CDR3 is TGCGCCAGCAGCCAAGAACCAGCGGGAACTTACAATGAGCAGTTCTTC.

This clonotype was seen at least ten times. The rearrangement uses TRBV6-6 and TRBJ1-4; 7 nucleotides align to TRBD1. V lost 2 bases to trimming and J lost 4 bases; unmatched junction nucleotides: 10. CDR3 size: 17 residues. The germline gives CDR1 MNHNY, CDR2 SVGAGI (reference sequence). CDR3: CASSYGYRQGRNEKLFF. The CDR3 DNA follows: TGTGCCAGCAGTTACGGCTATAGACAGGGACGTAATGAAAAACTGTTTTTT.

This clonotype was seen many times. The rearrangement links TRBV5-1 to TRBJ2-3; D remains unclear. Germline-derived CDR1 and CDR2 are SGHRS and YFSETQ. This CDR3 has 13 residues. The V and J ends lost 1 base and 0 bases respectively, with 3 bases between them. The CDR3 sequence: CASSLPSTDTQYF. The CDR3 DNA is TGCGCCAGCAGCTTGCCTAGCACAGATACGCAGTATTTT. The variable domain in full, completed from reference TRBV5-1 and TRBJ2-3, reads KAGVTQTPRYLIKTRGQQVTLSCSPISGHRSVSWYQQTPGQGLQFLFEYFSETQRNKGNFPGRFSGRQFSNSRSEMNVSTLELGDSALYLCASSLPSTDTQYFGPGTRLTVL.

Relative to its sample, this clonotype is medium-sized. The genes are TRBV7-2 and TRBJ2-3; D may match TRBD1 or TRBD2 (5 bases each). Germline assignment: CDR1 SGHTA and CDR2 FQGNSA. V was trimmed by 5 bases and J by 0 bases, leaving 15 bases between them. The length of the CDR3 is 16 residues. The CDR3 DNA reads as TGTGCCAGCAGCCCAAGGGGACGGTTAAGCACAGATACGCAGTATTTT. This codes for CASSPRGRLSTDTQYF.

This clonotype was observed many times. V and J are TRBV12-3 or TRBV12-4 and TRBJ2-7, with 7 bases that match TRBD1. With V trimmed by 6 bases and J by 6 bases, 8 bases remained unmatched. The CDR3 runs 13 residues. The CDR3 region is CASSTGALSEQYF. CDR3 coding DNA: TGTGCCAGCAGCACAGGGGCTCTTTCCGAGCAGTACTTC.

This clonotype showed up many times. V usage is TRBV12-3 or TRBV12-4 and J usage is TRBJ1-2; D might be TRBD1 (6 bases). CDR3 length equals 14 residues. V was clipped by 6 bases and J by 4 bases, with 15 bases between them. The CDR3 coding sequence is TGTGCCAGCAGACCTAACAGGGTTCTCTATGGCTACACCTTC. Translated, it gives CASRPNRVLYGYTF.

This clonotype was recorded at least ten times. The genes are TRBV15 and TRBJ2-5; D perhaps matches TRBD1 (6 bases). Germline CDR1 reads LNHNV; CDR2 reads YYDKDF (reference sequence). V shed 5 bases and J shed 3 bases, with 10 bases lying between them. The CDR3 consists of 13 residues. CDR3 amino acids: CATSGNREETQYF. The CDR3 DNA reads TGTGCCACCAGCGGGAACAGGGAAGAGACCCAGTACTTC.

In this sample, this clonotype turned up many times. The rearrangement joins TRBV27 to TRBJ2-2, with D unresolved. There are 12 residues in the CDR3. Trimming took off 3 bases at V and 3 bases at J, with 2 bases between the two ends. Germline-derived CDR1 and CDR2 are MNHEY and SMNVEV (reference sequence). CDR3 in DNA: TGTGCCAGCAGTTTTTACACCGGGGAGCTGTTTTTT. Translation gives CASSFYTGELFF.

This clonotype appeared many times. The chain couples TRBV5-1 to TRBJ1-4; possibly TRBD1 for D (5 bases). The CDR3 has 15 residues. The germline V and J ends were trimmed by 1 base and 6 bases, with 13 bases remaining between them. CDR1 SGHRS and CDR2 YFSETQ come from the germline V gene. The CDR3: CASSLQPGQDEKLFF. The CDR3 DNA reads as TGCGCCAGCAGCTTGCAACCGGGGCAGGATGAAAAACTGTTTTTT.

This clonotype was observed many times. The CDR3 nucleotides are TGTGCCAGCAGTTTTGCGGGTGGCGACCTTTTCTCCCGCTTCTTC. The encoded protein is CASSFAGGDLFSRFF. The rearrangement links TRBV12-3 or TRBV12-4 to TRBJ2-1; D perhaps matches TRBD2 (5 bases). The CDR3 totals 15 residues. V lost 3 bases to trimming and J lost 16 bases, with 25 bases between them.

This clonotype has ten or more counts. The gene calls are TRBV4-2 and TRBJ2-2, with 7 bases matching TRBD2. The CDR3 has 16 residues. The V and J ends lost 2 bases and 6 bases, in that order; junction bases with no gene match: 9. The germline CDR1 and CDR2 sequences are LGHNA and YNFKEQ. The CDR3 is CASSQSSVRGSGELFF. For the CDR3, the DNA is TGTGCCAGCAGCCAATCTAGCGTGCGGGGGTCCGGGGAGCTGTTTTTT.

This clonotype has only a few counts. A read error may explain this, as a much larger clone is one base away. The CDR3 region is CSASRARDQTQHF. The CDR3, as DNA: TGCAGTGCTAGTCGGGCCCGGGACCAGACCCAGCATTTT. This chain uses TRBV20-1 with TRBJ1-5, with a weak D call TRBD1 (5 bases). From germline, CDR1 is DFQATT and CDR2 SNEGSKA (reference sequence). The V and J ends lost 3 bases and 11 bases respectively, with 17 bases between them. CDR3 size: 13 residues.

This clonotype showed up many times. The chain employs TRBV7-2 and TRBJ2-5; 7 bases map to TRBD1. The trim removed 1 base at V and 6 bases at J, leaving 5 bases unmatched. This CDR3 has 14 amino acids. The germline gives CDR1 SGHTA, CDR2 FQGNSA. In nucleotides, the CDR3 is TGTGCCAGCAGCTTAGGGGGCAGGGGGAAGACCCAGTACTTC. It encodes CASSLGGRGKTQYF.